This passage covers 4 T cell receptor beta chains from one sample sequenced in a study of identical twins. One entry per CDR3 protein results from TCRdb running MiXCR on the 5' RACE reads. The sample has 500,000 to 600,000 distinct CDR3 sequences; about 20% are singletons. This sample was also put to use in a study of T cells expressing NK-cell markers.

The source material was CD4+ T cells sorted from blood. The receptors stem from a woman aged 18-29 years in good health.

This clonotype has ten or more counts. The chain couples TRBV5-1 to TRBJ1-6; D ambiguous. Germline V lookup: CDR1 SGHRS, CDR2 YFSETQ. The CDR3 length is 13 residues. The V end was cut by 7 bases, the J end by 5 bases, with 10 bases between. The CDR3 nucleotides are TGCGCCAGCGAAGGGAAAGATAATTCACCCCTCCACTTT. Its protein product is CASEGKDNSPLHF.

The table lists this clonotype with a few counts. The V call is TRBV10-3, the J call TRBJ2-3; D may be TRBD1 or TRBD2 (5 bases each). Trimming stripped 4 bases from V and 2 bases from J, with 13 bases between. Germline lookup yields CDR1 ENHRY and CDR2 SYGVKD. This CDR3 has 15 residues. The CDR3 DNA reads as TGTGCCATCAGTGGATCAGGGAGAAACACAGATACGCAGTATTTT. Translated: CAISGSGRNTDTQYF.

The V gene is TRBV7-8, the J gene TRBJ2-7, with unresolved D. CDR1 SGHVS and CDR2 FQNEAQ come from the germline V gene. This CDR3 has 12 residues. The ends were cut back, 4 bases at V and 7 bases at J, with 11 bases in the middle. This CDR3 reads CASSSVRLEQYF. In nucleotides, the CDR3 is TGTGCCAGCAGCTCAGTGCGTTTGGAGCAGTACTTC.

This clonotype has only a few counts. V usage is TRBV5-1 and J usage is TRBJ2-3; D ambiguous. Per germline, CDR1 SGHRS and CDR2 YFSETQ. The V end lost 4 bases, the J end lost 3 bases, and 9 bases lay between the germline ends. CDR3 length equals 13 residues. CDR3 sequence reads: CASSGLRTDTQYF. The DNA for the CDR3 is TGCGCCAGCAGCGGCCTGAGAACAGATACGCAGTATTTT.